A selection of T cell receptor beta chains follows, all from one sample in a study of blood T cell repertoires in COVID-19. Profiling relied on immunoSEQ multiplex PCR, and the TCRdb table lists in-frame clones only, not all of them. The repertoire holds about 440,000 clones, with roughly 89% as singletons. Sequences were obtained from peripheral blood. All receptors derive from a woman younger than 45 with acute or convalescent COVID-19. Both conserved end residues are part of each CDR3. The D gene is left open where the match is weak. Clone size is stated in some rows and not others, as once, few, many or a class when expanded.

J: TRBJ1-2; size: NA; V: TRBV28; D: TRBD1; CDR3: CASSPGQDGYGYTF; DNA: TGTGCCAGCAGTCCCGGACAGGATGGCTATGGCTACACCTTC
J: TRBJ2-3; size: once; V: TRBV5-1; D: NA; CDR3: CASSPGPYSTDTQYF; DNA: TGCGCCAGCAGCCCAGGGCCGTATAGCACAGATACGCAGTATTTT
J: TRBJ2-7; size: NA; V: TRBV10-3; D: NA; CDR3: CAISVNYGSYEQYF; DNA: TGTGCCATCAGTGTAAATTACGGCTCCTACGAGCAGTACTTC
J: TRBJ2-2; size: NA; V: TRBV5-5; D: TRBD2; CDR3: CASSLALAGANTGELFF; DNA: TGTGCCAGCAGCTTGGCCTTGGCGGGGGCGAACACCGGGGAGCTGTTTTTT
J: TRBJ2-5; size: NA; V: TRBV5-5; D: TRBD2; CDR3: CASSLDTLAGLRETQYF; DNA: TGTGCCAGCAGCTTGGATACCCTAGCGGGGCTGAGGGAGACCCAGTACTTC
J: TRBJ2-3; size: NA; V: TRBV14; D: NA; CDR3: CASSRAGASTDTQYF; DNA: TGTGCCAGCAGCCGGGCAGGGGCTAGCACAGATACGCAGTATTTT
J: TRBJ1-2; size: once; V: TRBV18; D: TRBD1; CDR3: CASSPNPGTAIF; DNA: TGTGCCAGCTCACCCAATCCCGGGACAGCAATCTTC
J: TRBJ1-2; size: NA; V: TRBV29-1; D: TRBD1; CDR3: CSVGQGAGYTF; DNA: TGCAGCGTTGGACAGGGGGCTGGCTACACCTTC
J: TRBJ2-5; size: NA; V: TRBV12-5; D: NA; CDR3: CASGYKYQETQYF; DNA: TGTGCTAGTGGTTACAAGTACCAAGAGACCCAGTACTTC
J: TRBJ2-7; size: NA; V: TRBV14; D: NA; CDR3: CASSQATAHRDPYEQYF; DNA: TGTGCCAGCAGCCAAGCAACCGCGCACAGGGATCCCTACGAGCAGTACTTC
J: TRBJ1-2; size: NA; V: TRBV3-1/TRBV3-2; D: NA; CDR3: CASSPTGYAYTF; DNA: TGTGCCAGCTCCCCTACAGGTTATGCCTACACCTTC
J: TRBJ1-5; size: NA; V: TRBV6-5; D: TRBD1; CDR3: CASSRQTGMGQPQHF; DNA: TGTGCCAGCAGTCGACAGACAGGGATGGGACAGCCCCAGCATTTT
J: TRBJ2-5; size: NA; V: TRBV12-3/TRBV12-4; D: NA; CDR3: CASSLGQQETQYF; DNA: TGTGCCAGCAGTTTAGGACAGCAAGAGACCCAGTACTTC
J: TRBJ1-1; size: NA; V: TRBV7-6; D: NA; CDR3: CASSLLSGISTEAFF; DNA: TGTGCCAGCAGCTTATTATCCGGGATCAGCACTGAAGCTTTCTTT
J: TRBJ1-1; size: NA; V: TRBV18; D: TRBD1; CDR3: CASIQTGGVWNTEAFF; DNA: TGTGCCAGCATCCAGACAGGGGGCGTTTGGAACACTGAAGCTTTCTTT
J: TRBJ1-2; size: NA; V: TRBV28; D: TRBD1; CDR3: CASSPSGTGNGYTF; DNA: TGTGCCAGCAGTCCTTCCGGGACAGGGAATGGCTACACCTTC
J: TRBJ1-1; size: NA; V: TRBV11-2; D: NA; CDR3: CASSPPMYRRADTEAFF; DNA: TGTGCCAGCAGCCCCCCGATGTACCGGAGGGCCGACACTGAAGCTTTCTTT
J: TRBJ1-1; size: NA; V: TRBV5-6; D: NA; CDR3: CASSLADSFARGREAFF; DNA: TGTGCCAGCAGCTTGGCCGATTCGTTCGCTCGGGGTCGCGAAGCTTTCTTT
J: TRBJ1-6; size: few; V: TRBV5-1; D: NA; CDR3: CASSLDLSSYNSPLHF; DNA: TGCGCCAGCAGCTTGGACTTGAGCTCCTATAATTCACCCCTCCACTTT
J: TRBJ1-2; size: NA; V: TRBV6-1; D: TRBD1; CDR3: CASSELQGAYGYTF; DNA: TGTGCCAGCAGTGAATTACAGGGGGCCTATGGCTACACCTTC
J: TRBJ1-6; size: NA; V: TRBV3-1/TRBV3-2; D: NA; CDR3: CASSQEGSSYNSPLHF; DNA: TGTGCCAGCAGCCAAGAGGGGAGCTCCTATAATTCACCCCTCCACTTT
J: TRBJ1-1; size: NA; V: TRBV2; D: NA; CDR3: CASRTEPKQMNTEAFF; DNA: TGTGCCAGTCGGACTGAACCTAAACAAATGAACACTGAAGCTTTCTTT
J: TRBJ1-2; size: NA; V: TRBV10-3; D: TRBD1; CDR3: CAISEGTGSKANYGYTF; DNA: TGTGCCATCAGTGAGGGGACAGGGTCGAAAGCTAACTATGGCTACACCTTC
J: TRBJ1-4; size: NA; V: TRBV2; D: TRBD1; CDR3: CASSELRRGPNEKLFF; DNA: TGTGCCAGCAGTGAGCTGAGGAGGGGGCCTAATGAAAAACTGTTTTTT
J: TRBJ2-2; size: NA; V: TRBV5-1; D: TRBD1; CDR3: CASSPEPGQGSGELFF; DNA: TGCGCCAGCAGCCCGGAACCGGGACAGGGGTCCGGGGAGCTGTTTTTT
J: TRBJ2-2; size: NA; V: TRBV27; D: NA; CDR3: CASSLTGFTGELFF; DNA: TGTGCCAGCAGTTTAACAGGATTCACCGGGGAGCTGTTTTTT
J: TRBJ1-2; size: once; V: TRBV11-2; D: NA; CDR3: CASSLGPGVGYTF; DNA: TGTGCCAGCAGCTTAGGTCCAGGGGTTGGCTACACCTTC
J: TRBJ1-3; size: NA; V: TRBV6-5; D: NA; CDR3: CASSYSPRASGNTIYF; DNA: TGTGCCAGCAGTTACTCGCCCAGGGCGTCTGGAAACACCATATATTTT
J: TRBJ1-2; size: few; V: TRBV4-1; D: NA; CDR3: CASSHSTATSYGYTF; DNA: TGCGCCAGCAGCCATTCGACAGCGACGAGTTATGGCTACACCTTC
J: TRBJ2-7; size: NA; V: TRBV6-5; D: NA; CDR3: CASRQGVEQYF; DNA: TGTGCCAGCAGACAAGGGGTCGAGCAGTACTTC
J: TRBJ1-1; size: NA; V: TRBV7-2; D: NA; CDR3: CASSDIQGWTEAFF; DNA: TGTGCCAGCAGCGACATTCAGGGTTGGACTGAAGCTTTCTTT
J: TRBJ2-7; size: NA; V: TRBV24-1; D: NA; CDR3: CATGDSTHEQYF; DNA: TGTGCCACCGGGGACTCCACACACGAGCAGTACTTC
J: TRBJ2-5; size: once; V: TRBV5-1; D: NA; CDR3: CASSLGPEETQYF; DNA: TGCGCCAGCAGCTTGGGGCCAGAAGAGACCCAGTACTTC
J: TRBJ2-7; size: NA; V: TRBV6-6; D: NA; CDR3: CASSPSYEQYF; DNA: TGTGCCAGCAGCCCTTCCTACGAGCAGTACTTC
J: TRBJ2-7; size: NA; V: TRBV12-3/TRBV12-4; D: NA; CDR3: CASRKDSYEQYF; DNA: TGTGCCAGCAGGAAGGACAGTTACGAGCAGTACTTC
J: TRBJ2-1; size: NA; V: TRBV2; D: NA; CDR3: CASSVNFHNEQFF; DNA: TGTGCCAGCAGTGTGAACTTCCACAATGAGCAGTTCTTC
J: TRBJ1-2; size: once; V: TRBV4-1; D: TRBD1; CDR3: CASSQYDRDGYTF; DNA: TGCGCCAGCAGCCAGTACGACAGGGATGGCTACACCTTC
J: TRBJ1-1; size: once; V: TRBV7-8; D: NA; CDR3: CASSLAAGNTEAFF; DNA: TGTGCCAGCAGCTTAGCAGCAGGGAACACTGAAGCTTTCTTT
J: TRBJ2-7; size: NA; V: TRBV5-4; D: TRBD1; CDR3: CASSQLPTGSYEQYF; DNA: TGTGCCAGCAGCCAACTTCCGACAGGGAGCTACGAGCAGTACTTC
J: TRBJ2-1; size: NA; V: TRBV30; D: NA; CDR3: CAWSRDYNEQFF; DNA: TGTGCCTGGAGTCGAGACTACAATGAGCAGTTCTTC
J: TRBJ2-1; size: NA; V: TRBV28; D: NA; CDR3: CASSLSGEQFF; DNA: TGTGCCAGCAGTTTAAGCGGGGAGCAGTTCTTC
J: TRBJ2-2; size: NA; V: TRBV7-3; D: NA; CDR3: CASSVSRGTGELFF; DNA: TGTGCCAGCAGCGTATCTAGGGGGACCGGGGAGCTGTTTTTT
J: TRBJ1-4; size: NA; V: TRBV28; D: NA; CDR3: CASSTLGRGNEKLFF; DNA: TGTGCCAGCAGTACACTTGGGAGGGGCAATGAAAAACTGTTTTTT
J: TRBJ1-2; size: NA; V: TRBV6-1; D: NA; CDR3: CASSERGLYGYTF; DNA: TGTGCCAGCAGTGAAAGGGGACTCTATGGCTACACCTTC
J: TRBJ2-3; size: NA; V: TRBV10-3; D: TRBD1; CDR3: CAIEKGQGDNADTQYF; DNA: TGTGCCATCGAAAAAGGACAGGGAGATAATGCAGATACGCAGTATTTT
J: TRBJ2-7; size: NA; V: TRBV6-5; D: TRBD1; CDR3: CASSYRQGGKDGEQYF; DNA: TGTGCCAGCAGTTACAGACAGGGGGGAAAGGATGGCGAGCAGTACTTC
J: TRBJ2-1; size: NA; V: TRBV7-3; D: NA; CDR3: CASSATGNEQFF; DNA: TGTGCCAGCAGCGCCACAGGCAATGAGCAGTTCTTC
J: TRBJ1-5; size: NA; V: TRBV4-2; D: TRBD1; CDR3: CASSQERGRSNQPQHF; DNA: TGTGCCAGCAGCCAAGAAAGGGGGCGAAGCAATCAGCCCCAGCATTTT
J: TRBJ2-3; size: NA; V: TRBV19; D: TRBD2; CDR3: CASSIWASLAGGDTDTQYF; DNA: TGTGCCAGTAGTATATGGGCCTCACTAGCGGGGGGGGACACAGATACGCAGTATTTT
J: TRBJ1-2; size: NA; V: TRBV19; D: NA; CDR3: CASRERGSEHGYTF; DNA: TGTGCCAGTAGAGAGAGAGGGTCAGAACATGGCTACACCTTC
J: TRBJ1-6; size: NA; V: TRBV11-2; D: TRBD1; CDR3: CASSIDRGFSPLHF; DNA: TGTGCCAGCAGCATTGACAGGGGTTTTTCACCCCTCCACTTT
J: TRBJ2-7; size: many; V: TRBV19; D: NA; CDR3: CASGGAAYGEQYF; DNA: TGTGCCAGTGGAGGAGCGGCCTACGGGGAGCAGTACTTC
J: TRBJ1-6; size: NA; V: TRBV4-2; D: TRBD1; CDR3: CASSQQGANNSPLHF; DNA: TGTGCCAGCAGCCAACAGGGGGCTAATAATTCACCCCTCCACTTT
J: TRBJ2-1; size: NA; V: TRBV3-1/TRBV3-2; D: NA; CDR3: CASSQRQGLEQFF; DNA: TGTGCCAGCAGCCAAAGACAGGGACTTGAGCAGTTCTTC
J: TRBJ1-6; size: few; V: TRBV12-2; D: NA; CDR3: CASRFLPGGYNSPLHF; DNA: TGTGCAAGTCGCTTCCTCCCAGGGGGCTATAATTCACCCCTCCACTTT
J: TRBJ1-1; size: once; V: TRBV27; D: TRBD1; CDR3: CASKGATNTEAFF; DNA: TGTGCCAGCAAGGGGGCCACGAACACTGAAGCTTTCTTT
J: TRBJ2-2; size: once; V: TRBV9; D: TRBD1; CDR3: CASSPGQSTGELFF; DNA: TGTGCCAGCAGCCCGGGACAGAGCACCGGGGAGCTGTTTTTT
J: TRBJ2-3; size: NA; V: TRBV9; D: NA; CDR3: CASSPGQLTTTDTQYF; DNA: TGTGCCAGCAGCCCCGGACAGTTAACAACCACAGATACGCAGTATTTT
J: TRBJ1-2; size: NA; V: TRBV2; D: NA; CDR3: CASSEYGGYGYTF; DNA: TGTGCCAGCAGTGAATATGGCGGCTATGGCTACACCTTC